The 11 T cell receptor beta chains in this list originate from one sample, sequenced in a study of T cells after yellow fever vaccination. Each CDR3 protein gets one entry after TCRdb re-called the 5' RACE reads with MiXCR. The top ten hold roughly 17% of the sample, which has some 560,000 distinct CDR3 sequences, about 17% seen once. The sample in question was PBMCs, obtained about 5 days after the first yellow fever vaccination. These receptors were taken from a man aged 18 to 35 who received the YFV17D yellow fever vaccine.

A few counts support this clonotype. J is TRBJ1-5 and V is TRBV5-6, with D possibly matching TRBD1 (6 bases). The germline CDR1 and CDR2 sequences are SGHDT and YYEEEE. Trimming removed 3 bases at V and 4 bases at J, with 14 bases between. CDR3 size: 15 residues. Here the CDR3 reads CASSSRLQGNQPQHF. The CDR3 DNA sequence: TGTGCCAGCAGCTCGAGGTTACAGGGAAATCAGCCCCAGCATTTT.

This clonotype turned up a few times. The V gene is TRBV2, the J gene TRBJ2-7; possibly TRBD1 or TRBD2 for D (6 bases each). Trimming took off 4 bases at V and 6 bases at J, with 16 bases between the two ends. The CDR3 extends over 14 amino acids. From germline, CDR1 is SNHLY and CDR2 FYNNEI. CDR3 sequence: CASSVGGAEPEQYF. The CDR3 DNA reads as TGTGCCAGCAGTGTCGGGGGCGCAGAACCCGAGCAGTACTTC.

This chain uses TRBV29-1 with TRBJ1-1; 11 bases line up with TRBD1. Germline loops: CDR1 SQVTM, CDR2 ANQGSEA. Trimming took 7 bases from V and 4 from J; bases not matched to a gene: 5. This CDR3 has 13 amino acids. The CDR3 nucleotides are TGCAGCGCTCCGGGACAGGGGGGCACTGAAGCTTTCTTT. Its protein is CSAPGQGGTEAFF.

This clonotype has a handful of counts. The V and J genes are TRBV7-2 and TRBJ2-6; D perhaps matches TRBD2 (5 bases). The germline V gene has CDR1 SGHTA and CDR2 FQGNSA. With 5 bases removed from V and 0 bases from J, the gap between germline ends came to 11 bases. This CDR3 contains 16 residues. The CDR3 here is CASSGVGNSGANVLTF. CDR3 bases: TGTGCCAGCAGCGGAGTCGGGAACTCTGGGGCCAACGTCCTGACTTTC.

This clonotype has just a few counts. V is TRBV5-5 and J is TRBJ2-7; 7 positions agree with TRBD1. V shed 5 bases and J 0 bases; nucleotides not matched to a gene: 8. The CDR3 contains 15 residues. CDR1 and CDR2 (germline): SGHKS, YYEKEE (reference sequence). The CDR3 nucleotides read TGTGCCAGCAGTATTCCGGGACAGAGCTCCTACGAGCAGTACGTC. Protein: CASSIPGQSSYEQYV.

A few counts support this clonotype. The V gene is TRBV12-3 or TRBV12-4, the J gene TRBJ1-1; TRBD1 agrees at 9 bases. After removal of 6 bases from V and 4 bases from J, the junction contained 9 bases not matched to a gene. The CDR3 is 15 amino acids. The CDR3 DNA reads TGTGCCAGCAGGATAACAGGGGGCATTTTCACTGAAGCTTTCTTT. It yields the protein CASRITGGIFTEAFF.

This clonotype showed up many times. This sequence joins TRBV6-2 or TRBV6-3 and TRBJ2-3; D gene uncertain. The CDR3 has 12 residues. Looked up from germline, CDR1 is MNHEY and CDR2 is SVGEGT. The ends were cut back, 6 bases at V and 4 bases at J, with 8 bases in the middle. The CDR3 DNA follows: TGTGCCAGCAGCAAAGAAGCAGATACGCAGTATTTT. Encoded protein: CASSKEADTQYF.

This clonotype was picked up a small number of times. The V and J genes are TRBV6-5 and TRBJ1-4, with D maybe TRBD1 (6 bases). V gave up 5 bases and J gave up 10 bases, with 20 bases separating them. The CDR3 covers 15 residues. Germline V gene sequence: CDR1 MNHEY, CDR2 SVGAGI. In DNA, the CDR3 is TGTGCCAGCAGTCGGAGGGACGGGGGGCCTAGAAAACTGTTTTTT. Its translation is CASSRRDGGPRKLFF.

The genes are TRBV20-1 and TRBJ1-6, with unresolved D. Germline loops: CDR1 DFQATT, CDR2 SNEGSKA (reference sequence). V was shortened by 7 bases and J by 7 bases, with 14 bases between the two germline ends. The CDR3 contains 13 residues. The chain's CDR3 is CSGYGLGNSPLHF. In nucleotides, the CDR3 is TGCAGTGGGTACGGATTGGGGAATTCACCCCTCCACTTT.

Ten or more counts support this clonotype. The chain combines TRBV24-1 with TRBJ2-1; TRBD2 matches at 9 bases. With 4 bases clipped from V and 2 bases from J, the junction kept 5 bases outside the gene matches. Germline V gene sequence: CDR1 KGHDR, CDR2 SFDVKD. The CDR3 has 16 residues. Here the CDR3 reads CATSDNSGGAYNEQFF. The CDR3 DNA follows: TGTGCCACCAGTGACAATAGCGGGGGCGCCTACAATGAGCAGTTCTTC.

The chain couples TRBV6-2 or TRBV6-3 to TRBJ2-5, with 7 bases that match TRBD2. V lost 4 bases, J lost 5 bases, and 16 bases stayed unmatched. This CDR3 spans 17 amino acids. Germline assignment: CDR1 MNHEY and CDR2 SVGEGT. The CDR3 region is CASSFPGLGGLWETQYF. CDR3 DNA: TGTGCCAGCAGTTTCCCTGGACTAGGCGGTTTGTGGGAGACCCAGTACTTC.